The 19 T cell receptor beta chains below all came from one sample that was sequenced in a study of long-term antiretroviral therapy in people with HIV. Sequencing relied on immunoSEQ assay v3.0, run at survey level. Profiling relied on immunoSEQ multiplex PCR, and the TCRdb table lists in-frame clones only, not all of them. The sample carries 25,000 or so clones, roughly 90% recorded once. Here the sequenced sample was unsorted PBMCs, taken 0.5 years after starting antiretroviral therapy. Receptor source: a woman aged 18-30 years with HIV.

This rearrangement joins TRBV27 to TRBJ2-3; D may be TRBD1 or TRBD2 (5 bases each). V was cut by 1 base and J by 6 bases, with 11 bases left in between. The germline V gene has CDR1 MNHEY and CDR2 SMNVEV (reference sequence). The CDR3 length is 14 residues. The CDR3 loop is CASSLFRGADTQYF. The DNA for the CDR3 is TGTGCCAGCAGTTTATTTCGGGGCGCGGATACGCAGTATTTT.

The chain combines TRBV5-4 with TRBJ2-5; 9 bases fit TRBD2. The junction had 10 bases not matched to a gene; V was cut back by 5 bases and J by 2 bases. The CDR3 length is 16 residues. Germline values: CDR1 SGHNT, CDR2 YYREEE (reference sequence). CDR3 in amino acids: CASSLGPLAGQETQYF. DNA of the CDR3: TGTGCCAGCAGTCTGGGTCCGCTAGCGGGACAAGAGACCCAGTACTTC.

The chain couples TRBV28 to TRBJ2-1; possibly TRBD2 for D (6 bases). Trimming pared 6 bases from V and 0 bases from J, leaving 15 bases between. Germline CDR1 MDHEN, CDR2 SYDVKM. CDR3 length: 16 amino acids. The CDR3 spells CASSSPGLPSYNEQFF. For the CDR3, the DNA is TGTGCCAGCAGCTCCCCGGGACTTCCCTCCTACAATGAGCAGTTCTTC.

The CDR3 bases are TGTGCCAGCAGTTTACGGCAGGGGATGAGCACAGATACGCAGTATTTT. This gives the protein CASSLRQGMSTDTQYF. J is TRBJ2-3 and V is TRBV27, with TRBD1 as a possible D gene (6 bases). V dropped 2 bases and J dropped 0 bases, with 12 bases sitting between them. Germline V gives CDR1 MNHEY, CDR2 SMNVEV (reference sequence). The CDR3 covers 16 residues.

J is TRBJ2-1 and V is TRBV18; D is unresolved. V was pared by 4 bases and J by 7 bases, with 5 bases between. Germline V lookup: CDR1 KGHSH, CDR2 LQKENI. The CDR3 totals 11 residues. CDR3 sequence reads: CASSRGNEQFF. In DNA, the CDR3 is TGTGCCAGCTCACGCGGTAATGAGCAGTTCTTC.

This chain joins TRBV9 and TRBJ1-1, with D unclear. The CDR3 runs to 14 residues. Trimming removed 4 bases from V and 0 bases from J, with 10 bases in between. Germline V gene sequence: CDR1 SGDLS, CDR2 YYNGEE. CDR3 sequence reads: CASSSFGLNTEAFF. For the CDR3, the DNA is TGTGCCAGCAGCTCTTTCGGATTGAACACTGAAGCTTTCTTT.

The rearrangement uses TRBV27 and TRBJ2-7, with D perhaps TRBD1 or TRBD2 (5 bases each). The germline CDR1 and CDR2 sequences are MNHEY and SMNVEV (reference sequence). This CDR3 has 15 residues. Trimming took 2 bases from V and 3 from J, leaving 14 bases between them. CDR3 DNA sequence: TGTGCCAGCAGTTTAGGGTGGGACCGAATCTACGAGCAGTACTTC. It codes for CASSLGWDRIYEQYF.

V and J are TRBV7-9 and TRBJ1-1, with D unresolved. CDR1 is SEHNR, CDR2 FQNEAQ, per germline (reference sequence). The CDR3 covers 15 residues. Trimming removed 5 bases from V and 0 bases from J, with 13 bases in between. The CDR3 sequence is CASSQEKNMNTEAFF. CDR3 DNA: TGTGCCAGCAGCCAAGAGAAGAATATGAACACTGAAGCTTTCTTT.

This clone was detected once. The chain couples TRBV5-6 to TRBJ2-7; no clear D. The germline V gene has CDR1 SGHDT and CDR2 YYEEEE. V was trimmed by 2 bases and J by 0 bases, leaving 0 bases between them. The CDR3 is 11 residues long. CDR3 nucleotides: TGTGCCAGCAGCTTCTCCTACGAGCAGTACTTC. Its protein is CASSFSYEQYF. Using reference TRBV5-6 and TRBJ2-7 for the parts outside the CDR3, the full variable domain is DAGVTQSPTHLIKTRGQQVTLRCSPKSGHDTVSWYQQALGQGPQFIFQYYEEEERQRGNFPDRFSGHQFPNYSSELNVNALLLGDSALYLCASSFSYEQYFGPGTRLTVT.

The CDR3 spells CASSLPDGQGTEAFF. For the CDR3, the DNA is TGTGCCAGCAGTCTCCCCGATGGGCAGGGGACTGAAGCTTTCTTT. V gene TRBV28 combines with J gene TRBJ1-1; weak D call: TRBD1 (6 bases). The CDR3 runs to 15 residues. The germline CDR1 and CDR2 sequences are MDHEN and SYDVKM. Trimming shortened V by 5 bases and J by 5 bases, and 18 bases separated the two germline ends.

The CDR3: CASWKQGLNTGELFF. In DNA, the CDR3 is TGTGCCAGCTGGAAACAAGGCTTGAACACCGGGGAGCTGTTTTTT. The rearrangement joins TRBV28 to TRBJ2-2; D is unresolved. CDR1 and CDR2 (germline): MDHEN, SYDVKM. Trimming shortened V by 8 bases and J by 1 base, and 14 bases separated the two germline ends. The CDR3 has 15 amino acids.

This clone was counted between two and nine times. For the CDR3, the DNA is TGTGCCAGCTCCCCTAAGACAGGGGATGAGCAGTACTTC. It is translated as CASSPKTGDEQYF. This chain joins TRBV18 and TRBJ2-7; 8 bases align to TRBD1. CDR3 length: 13 amino acids. Trimming removed 6 bases from V and 7 bases from J; junction bases left unmatched: 8. Germline CDR1 and CDR2: KGHSH and LQKENI.

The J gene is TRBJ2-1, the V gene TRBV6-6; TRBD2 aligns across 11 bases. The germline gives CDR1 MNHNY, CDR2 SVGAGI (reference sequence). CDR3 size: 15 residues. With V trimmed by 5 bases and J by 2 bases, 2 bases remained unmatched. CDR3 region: CASSLAGGPYNEQFF. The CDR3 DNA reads TGTGCCAGCAGTCTAGCGGGAGGCCCCTACAATGAGCAGTTCTTC.

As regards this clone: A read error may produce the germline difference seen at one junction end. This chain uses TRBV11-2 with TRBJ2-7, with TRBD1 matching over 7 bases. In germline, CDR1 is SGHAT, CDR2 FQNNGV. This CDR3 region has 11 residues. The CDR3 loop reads CASSTRGTASF. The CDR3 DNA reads TGTGCCAGCAGCACTAGGGGGACAGCTTCCTTC.

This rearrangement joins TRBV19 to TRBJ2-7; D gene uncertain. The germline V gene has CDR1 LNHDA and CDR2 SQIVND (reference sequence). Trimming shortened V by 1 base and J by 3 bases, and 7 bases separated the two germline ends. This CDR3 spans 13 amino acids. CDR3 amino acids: CASSIALFYEQYF. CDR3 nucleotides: TGTGCCAGTAGTATAGCCTTATTCTACGAGCAGTACTTC.

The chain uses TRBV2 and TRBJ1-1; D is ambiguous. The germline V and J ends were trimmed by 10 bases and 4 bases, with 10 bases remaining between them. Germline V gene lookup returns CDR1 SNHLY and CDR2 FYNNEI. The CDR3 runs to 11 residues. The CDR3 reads CAIAPRTEAFF. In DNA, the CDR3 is TGTGCCATCGCCCCCCGCACTGAAGCTTTCTTT. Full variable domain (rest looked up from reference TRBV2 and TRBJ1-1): EPEVTQTPSHQVTQMGQEVILRCVPISNHLYFYWYRQILGQKVEFLVSFYNNEISEKSEIFDDQFSVERPDGSNFTLKIRSTKLEDSAMYFCAIAPRTEAFFGQGTRLTVV.

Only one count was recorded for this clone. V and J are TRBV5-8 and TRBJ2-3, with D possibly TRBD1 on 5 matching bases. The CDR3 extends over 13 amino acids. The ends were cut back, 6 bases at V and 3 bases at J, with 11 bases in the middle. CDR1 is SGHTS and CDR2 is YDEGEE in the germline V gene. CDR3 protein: CASIGHRTDTQYF. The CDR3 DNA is TGTGCCAGCATCGGACACAGAACAGATACGCAGTATTTT. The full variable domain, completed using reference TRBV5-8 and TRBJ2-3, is EAGVTQSPTHLIKTRGQQATLRCSPISGHTSVYWYQQALGLGLQFLLWYDEGEERNRGNFPPRFSGRQFPNYSSELNVNALELEDSALYLCASIGHRTDTQYFGPGTRLTVL.

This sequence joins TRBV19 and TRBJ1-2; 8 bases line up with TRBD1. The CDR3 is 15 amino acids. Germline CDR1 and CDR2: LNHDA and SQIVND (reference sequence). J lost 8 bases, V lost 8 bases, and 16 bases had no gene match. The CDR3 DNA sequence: TGTGCCAGTTACCCACGACGGACAGGGAGAGGCGGCTACACCTTC. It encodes CASYPRRTGRGGYTF.

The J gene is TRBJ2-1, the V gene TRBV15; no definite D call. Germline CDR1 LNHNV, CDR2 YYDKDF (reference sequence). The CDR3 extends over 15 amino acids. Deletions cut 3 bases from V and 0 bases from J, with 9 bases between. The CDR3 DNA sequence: TGTGCCACCAGCAGCTCTATTAGCTCCTACAATGAGCAGTTCTTC. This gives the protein CATSSSISSYNEQFF.